Below, one T cell receptor (beta chain) is given with its context. This clonotype was seen more than once but under ten times. There is no known antigen for this receptor. Qualities for individual bases were not recorded, and no much larger clone is one base off. In the germline V gene, CDR1 corresponds to KGHSH and CDR2 to LQKENI. The CDR3 goes from the cysteine to the phenylalanine over 14 residues. Left in the record is the CDR3 DNA by itself, 42 bases read in frame from the first base. The germline V and J ends show losses of 5 bases and 9 bases respectively, and no gene match explains 6 bases of the junction. Hyperthyroidism patients were newly diagnosed, had a disease duration of under 2 months, and were aged 18 to 65 years. Any patient with an uncontrolled infection, another autoimmune disease, pregnancy or lactation was excluded. Clinical symptoms, serum thyroxine and TRAb, thyroid ultrasound, and orbital computed tomography formed the basis for the diagnoses. Blood from progressor patients was collected at the time of first diagnosis with hyperthyroidism, before any ophthalmopathy symptoms had appeared. PBMCs were isolated from roughly 10 ml of fresh peripheral blood by Ficoll-Paque density gradient centrifugation. Progressor patients were initially diagnosed with Graves' hyperthyroidism and developed ophthalmopathy during follow-up. Total RNA was extracted using Trizol reagent, and RNA quality was assessed on an Agilent 2100 Bioanalyzer.

Amplification of TCR beta CDR3 regions was carried out from RNA transcripts. A first-round RT-PCR of the TCR CDR3 used the HTBI primer set with the Qiagen OneStep RT-PCR kit. The libraries were constructed in a second round of multiplex PCR and then size-selected and purified. Libraries were sequenced paired-end with 100 bp reads on an Illumina HiSeq2000. In the original analysis: SOAPnuke was used to process the raw data, removing reads that contained adapters or uncalled bases, had a mean Phred below 15, or lacked an exact match to the constant primer or identifier. COPE v1.2.5 was used to merge the high-quality paired reads, and each unique nucleotide sequence was defined as a clonotype. Clonotypes were aligned to IMGT TRBV, TRBD and TRBJ reference segments using MiTCR v1.1. The analysis included only V-J combinations with a frequency above 0.0001, which together covered more than 98% of the repertoires. A TCS score was defined as the ratio between F50 (clonal expansion) and ExV (chaos), using BLOSUM62-based TCRdist between CDR3 peptides within each V-J. Welch's t-statistics and random forest reduced just over 500 V-J features to 13, which were used in a naive Bayes classifier (R e1071). Using fastp trimming at Q25 and MiXCR clonotype assembly, TCRdb reanalyzed the public sequencing data and kept in-frame beta chains. A single entry per CDR3 protein holds the most common genes and DNA from its merged rows. TCRdb assigned the V and J calls; the authors' analysis was not used. For this sample there are about 360,000 distinct CDR3 sequences; about 13% appear just once. Under 25% of the sample comes from the top ten.

The data were obtained in a study of T cells in Graves' hyperthyroidism and ophthalmopathy (dated by TCRdb to the late 2010s). Regarding the complete study: Peripheral blood was collected at initial diagnosis, before any treatment. The paper reports TCR Vbeta CDR3 sequencing of some 140 peripheral blood samples: 43 ophthalmopathy, about 75 hyperthyroidism and around 17 progressor patients. After sampling, hyperthyroidism patients received methimazole starting at 30 mg daily, and ophthalmopathy patients received high-dose intravenous methylprednisolone. Whether ophthalmopathy could be predicted prospectively was tested in an independent validation cohort made up of under 20 hyperthyroidism patients plus 17 patients who later progressed to ophthalmopathy. Thyroid tissue and blood T-cell repertoires from several Graves' hyperthyroidism patients were also compared in the study. TCR V-J signatures able to tell the groups apart were searched for in a discovery cohort of some 97 patients, of whom over 40 had Graves' ophthalmopathy and more than 55 had stable Graves' hyperthyroidism. For training and testing, the roughly 93 patients in the discovery cohort were randomly divided in a 7:3 ratio. Paper-wide results and their limitations: In cross-validation, a model built on a 13 V-J signature told ophthalmopathy apart from stable hyperthyroidism with 87.88% sensitivity and about 81% specificity, and in testing the same model reached 80%/75%. During validation, the model predicted progression to ophthalmopathy a median of approximately 6.5 months ahead of onset, with roughly 65% sensitivity and about 75% specificity. Sample size was not statistically predetermined, and investigators were not blinded to group allocation. Most expanded thyroid clonotypes (frequency above 0.001) were also detected in blood, a finding suggesting that blood repertoires may reflect thyroid immune responses.

The sample consisted of blood. Recombination linked TRBV18 to TRBJ1-6, and 8 junctional nucleotides match TRBD1. The clonotype was recovered from a man aged 30 to 39 with Graves' hyperthyroidism that later progressed to Graves' ophthalmopathy. Here the CDR3 is given as CASSFRGQISPLHF. The sequence in DNA is TGTGCCAGCTCATTCAGGGGGCAGATTTCACCCCTCCACTTT.